The 19 T cell receptor beta chains presented below share a single source sample, sequenced in a study of PD-1 blockade in classical Hodgkin lymphoma. Each and every patient relapsed after autologous stem cell transplantation, and patients got differing brentuximab vedotin exposure. Using immunoSEQ multiplex PCR, the repertoire was profiled, and TCRdb retains in-frame clones only, with some absent. Of some 84,000 clones in the sample, around 86% are singletons; the top ten hold roughly a fifth. The sequences come from peripheral blood mononuclear cells (PBMCs), collected at baseline. Every receptor here comes from a human donor with classical Hodgkin lymphoma.

The rearrangement joins TRBV5-6 to TRBJ1-5; 9 bases agree with TRBD1. In germline, CDR1 is SGHDT, CDR2 YYEEEE. V shed 5 bases and J 3 bases; nucleotides not matched to a gene: 6. The CDR3 runs 15 residues. The CDR3 region has the DNA TGTGCCAGCAGTCTACAGGGGGCAAACAATCAGCCCCAGCATTTT. Translation: CASSLQGANNQPQHF. Based on the CDR3 plus reference TRBV5-6 and TRBJ1-5, the full variable domain is DAGVTQSPTHLIKTRGQQVTLRCSPKSGHDTVSWYQQALGQGPQFIFQYYEEEERQRGNFPDRFSGHQFPNYSSELNVNALLLGDSALYLCASSLQGANNQPQHFGDGTRLSIL.

CDR3 sequence: CASSDQGTFSPQHF. The CDR3 coding sequence is TGTGCCAGCAGCGACCAGGGGACCTTTTCGCCCCAGCATTTT. This chain uses TRBV2 with TRBJ1-5, with D tentatively TRBD1 (6 bases). This CDR3 comprises 14 residues. Germline V gene lookup returns CDR1 SNHLY and CDR2 FYNNEI. V lost 6 bases, J lost 9 bases, and 18 bases lay in between.

The sample holds a few counts of this clone. The sample has other DNA sequences that encode this CDR3 too. The chain links TRBV2 to TRBJ2-1; D unclear. Per the germline V gene, CDR1 is SNHLY and CDR2 is FYNNEI. V dropped 4 bases and J dropped 9 bases, with 4 bases sitting between them. This CDR3 comprises 10 residues. The DNA for the CDR3 is TGTGCCAGCAGTGGACTTGAGCAGTTCTTC. Its protein product is CASSGLEQFF.

The chain couples TRBV7-2 to TRBJ2-1, with D uncertain. V was clipped by 4 bases and J by 10 bases, with 20 bases between them. CDR1 is SGHTA, CDR2 FQGNSA, per germline. This CDR3 has 15 residues. In DNA, the CDR3 is TGTGCCAGCAGCTCTGATCCGGTCAGAGTGGGAGAGCAGTTCTTC. It is translated as CASSSDPVRVGEQFF.

Notes on this clone: This sample also contains other DNA sequences that code for the same CDR3. The chain combines TRBV6-1 with TRBJ2-7; 7 nucleotides match TRBD2. This CDR3 has 13 residues. Germline V gives CDR1 MNHNS, CDR2 SASEGT. The ends lost 3 bases at V and 3 bases at J; junction bases unmatched: 2. DNA for the CDR3: TGTGCCAGCAGTGAGGGACTACTCTACGAGCAGTACTTC. Its translation is CASSEGLLYEQYF.

V is TRBV7-9 and J is TRBJ2-5, with a weak D call TRBD1 (5 bases). Per germline, CDR1 SEHNR and CDR2 FQNEAQ (reference sequence). V lost 5 bases and J lost 5, with 12 bases in between. This CDR3 has 13 amino acids. CDR3 protein: CASSDSGSETQYF. Here the CDR3 DNA reads TGTGCCAGCAGCGATTCAGGGTCCGAGACCCAGTACTTC.

This clone was found once. The rearrangement joins TRBV4-2 to TRBJ2-1; 8 bases are a match to TRBD2. The CDR3 loop spans 13 amino acids. CDR1 is LGHNA and CDR2 is YNFKEQ in the germline V gene. V lost 5 bases, J lost 7 bases, and 4 bases stayed unmatched. CDR3 residues: CASSLREGNEQFF. The CDR3 DNA sequence: TGTGCCAGCAGCTTACGGGAGGGGAATGAGCAGTTCTTC.

The rearrangement uses TRBV4-2 and TRBJ2-1, with D unresolved. CDR1 is LGHNA and CDR2 is YNFKEQ in the germline V gene. Trimming left V 4 bases short and J 6 bases short, with 13 bases between. This CDR3 comprises 14 residues. CDR3 DNA: TGTGCCAGCAGCCGGATTACAGCGTTCAATGAGCAGTTCTTC. Translated: CASSRITAFNEQFF.

The chain couples TRBV27 to TRBJ1-2; D gene uncertain. Trimming removed 5 bases at V and 4 bases at J, with 11 bases between. This CDR3 comprises 13 residues. CDR1 is MNHEY, CDR2 SMNVEV, per germline (reference sequence). CDR3 DNA sequence: TGTGCCAGCAGTCCGGACCTCCGCTATGGCTACACCTTC. Its translation: CASSPDLRYGYTF.

This clone was seen a few times. The chain combines TRBV7-9 with TRBJ2-5; weak D call: TRBD1 (5 bases). This CDR3 region has 15 residues. V shed 6 bases and J shed 1 base, with 15 bases lying between them. CDR1 is SEHNR, CDR2 FQNEAQ, per germline (reference sequence). The CDR3 region is CASSTTKGFQETQYF. CDR3 nucleotide sequence: TGTGCCAGCAGTACTACAAAGGGGTTCCAAGAGACCCAGTACTTC.

This chain links TRBV7-6 with TRBJ2-2, with D maybe TRBD2 (7 bases). V dropped 1 base and J dropped 0 bases, with 9 bases sitting between them. The CDR3 is 16 amino acids. Germline V gene sequence: CDR1 SGHVS, CDR2 FNYEAQ. The CDR3 reads CASSLGEGANTGELFF. The CDR3 coding sequence is TGTGCCAGCAGCTTAGGGGAGGGGGCGAACACCGGGGAGCTGTTTTTT. Full variable domain (remainder filled in from reference TRBV7-6 and TRBJ2-2): GAGVSQSPRYKVTKRGQDVALRCDPISGHVSLYWYRQALGQGPEFLTYFNYEAQQDKSGLPNDRFSAERPEGSISTLTIQRTEQRDSAMYRCASSLGEGANTGELFFGEGSRLTVL.

The rearrangement uses TRBV7-9 and TRBJ2-7, with a possible D match to TRBD2 (7 bases). CDR1 is SEHNR, CDR2 FQNEAQ, per germline (reference sequence). This CDR3 spans 15 amino acids. Trimming cost V 5 bases and J 2 bases, with 16 bases left between them. The CDR3 protein is CASSMAGEGAYEQYF. CDR3 nucleotides: TGTGCCAGCAGCATGGCGGGGGAGGGGGCCTACGAGCAGTACTTC.

J is TRBJ2-7 and V is TRBV4-2; D possibly corresponds to TRBD2 (5 bases). From germline, CDR1 is LGHNA and CDR2 YNFKEQ. This CDR3 has 15 residues. Deletions cut 1 base from V and 2 bases from J, with 12 bases between. The CDR3 DNA reads as TGTGCCAGCAGCCAAGGTGTGGCGGGCACCTACGAGCAGTACTTC. Its protein product is CASSQGVAGTYEQYF.

The chain links TRBV5-1 to TRBJ2-2, with D perhaps TRBD1 (5 bases). Germline loops: CDR1 SGHRS, CDR2 YFSETQ. CDR3 length: 16 residues. V gave up 4 bases and J gave up 4 bases, with 17 bases separating them. The CDR3 loop is CASSPRVGGFTGELFF. CDR3 coding DNA: TGCGCCAGCAGCCCCAGGGTTGGTGGATTCACCGGGGAGCTGTTTTTT. Full variable domain (rest looked up from reference TRBV5-1 and TRBJ2-2): KAGVTQTPRYLIKTRGQQVTLSCSPISGHRSVSWYQQTPGQGLQFLFEYFSETQRNKGNFPGRFSGRQFSNSRSEMNVSTLELGDSALYLCASSPRVGGFTGELFFGEGSRLTVL.

This sequence joins TRBV12-5 and TRBJ1-1; possible D gene TRBD1, 5 bases. The germline V and J ends were trimmed by 4 bases and 8 bases, with 14 bases remaining between them. Germline lookup yields CDR1 LGHNT and CDR2 FRNRAP. The CDR3 runs to 13 residues. In DNA form, the CDR3 reads TGTGCTAGTGGTTACTCCGGGGGGATGGAAGCTTTCTTT. Protein: CASGYSGGMEAFF.

This clone was observed a single time. Written as DNA, the CDR3 is TGTGCCAGCAGCTTGGCAGGGAATGAGCAGTTCTTC. As protein: CASSLAGNEQFF. This chain links TRBV5-4 with TRBJ2-1; TRBD1 might be the D (5 bases). Germline values: CDR1 SGHNT, CDR2 YYREEE (reference sequence). Deletions cut 0 bases from V and 7 bases from J, with 5 bases between. This CDR3 region has 12 residues.

The J gene is TRBJ2-7, the V gene TRBV11-2; a possible D gene is TRBD1 (6 bases). The CDR3 extends over 12 amino acids. Trimming left V 5 bases short and J 3 bases short, with 8 bases between. Germline loops: CDR1 SGHAT, CDR2 FQNNGV. This CDR3 is CASSLDSYEQYF. The CDR3 DNA sequence: TGTGCCAGCAGCCTGGACAGCTACGAGCAGTACTTC.

J is TRBJ2-7 and V is TRBV5-1; D is uncertain. This CDR3 has 15 amino acids. The ends were cut back, 0 bases at V and 0 bases at J, with 10 bases in the middle. CDR1 is SGHRS and CDR2 is YFSETQ in the germline V gene. The CDR3 DNA reads TGCGCCAGCAGCTTGGCAGGCAGATACTCCTACGAGCAGTACTTC. Amino acids: CASSLAGRYSYEQYF. Full variable domain (outside the CDR3, taken from reference TRBV5-1 and TRBJ2-7): KAGVTQTPRYLIKTRGQQVTLSCSPISGHRSVSWYQQTPGQGLQFLFEYFSETQRNKGNFPGRFSGRQFSNSRSEMNVSTLELGDSALYLCASSLAGRYSYEQYFGPGTRLTVT.

J is TRBJ2-7 and V is TRBV9; no reliable D call. Trimming cost V 2 bases and J 2 bases, with 14 bases left between them. The CDR3 sequence is 15 residues long. Germline CDR1 and CDR2: SGDLS and YYNGEE. The CDR3 region has the DNA TGTGCCAGCAGCGTCAACTACTTCTCTACCTACGAGCAGTACTTC. Residues: CASSVNYFSTYEQYF.